This T cell receptor beta chain was documented in a study of shared clonotypes between healthy human individuals. The CDR3 spans 16 residues. CDR1 and CDR2 from the germline V gene are LNHDA and SQIVND (reference sequence). The ends lost 1 base at V and 7 bases at J; junction bases unmatched: 10. Naive CD8 cells, CD45RO-negative and positively selected for CCR7, excluded terminally differentiated effector memory CD45RA+ cells. The repertoire was sequenced with immunoSEQ multiplex PCR; TCRdb's copy has only in-frame clones and lacks some. The table records 500,000 to 700,000 clones, about 95% of them present only once. This clone appeared a single time.

The source is a woman aged 30 to 39 in good health. The J gene is TRBJ2-1, the V gene TRBV19; the match to TRBD1 covers 7 bases. Sequencing was performed on naive CD8+ T cells sorted from blood. Here the CDR3 reads CASSIVGGTGINEQFF. The CDR3 DNA reads as TGTGCCAGTAGTATAGTAGGGGGCACGGGAATTAATGAGCAGTTCTTC.